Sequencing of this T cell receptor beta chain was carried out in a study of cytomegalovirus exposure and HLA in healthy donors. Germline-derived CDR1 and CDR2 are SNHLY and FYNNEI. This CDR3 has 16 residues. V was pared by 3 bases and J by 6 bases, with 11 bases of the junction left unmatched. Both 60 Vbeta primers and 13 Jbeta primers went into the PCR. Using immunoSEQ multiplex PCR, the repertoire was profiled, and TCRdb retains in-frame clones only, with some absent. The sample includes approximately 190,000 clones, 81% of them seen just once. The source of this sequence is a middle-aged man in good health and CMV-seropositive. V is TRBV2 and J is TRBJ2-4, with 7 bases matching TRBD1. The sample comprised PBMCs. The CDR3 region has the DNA TGTGCCAGCAGTGACCAGGGACAGCTCCCCGGAAACATTCAGTACTTC. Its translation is CASSDQGQLPGNIQYF.